A selection of T cell receptor beta chains follows, all from one sample in a study of OX40 agonist ivuxolimab in advanced cancers. The method was immunoSEQ multiplex PCR; TCRdb's version includes in-frame clones alone and lacks a portion of them. The sample carries about 21,000 clones, approximately 90% recorded once. The source material was CD4+ or CD8+ T cells sorted from blood, sampled in a trial of the OX40 agonist ivuxolimab. The receptors come from an adult with an advanced solid tumor such as melanoma, head and neck, liver or kidney cancer. Both conserved end residues are part of each CDR3. The D gene is left open where the match is weak. Size is stated for part of the rows, as once, few or many counts, or as a class when the clone is expanded.

D: TRBD1; V: TRBV6-5; J: TRBJ2-7; size: NA; CDR3: CASSYGTGISYEQYF; DNA: TGTGCCAGCAGTTACGGGACAGGGATATCCTACGAGCAGTACTTC
D: NA; V: TRBV2; J: TRBJ1-1; size: NA; CDR3: CASSEAGGHENTEAFF; DNA: TGTGCCAGCAGTGAAGCTGGAGGACACGAGAACACTGAAGCTTTCTTT
D: NA; V: TRBV13; J: TRBJ2-3; size: NA; CDR3: CASSPTRQSQEYF; DNA: TGTGCCAGCAGCCCTACCAGACAGAGTCAGGAGTATTTT
D: TRBD1; V: TRBV7-8; J: TRBJ2-2; size: NA; CDR3: CASSYDRGSTGELFF; DNA: TGTGCCAGCAGCTACGACAGGGGATCCACCGGGGAGCTGTTTTTT
D: NA; V: TRBV29-1; J: TRBJ1-1; size: few; CDR3: CSVAGDNTEAFF; DNA: TGCAGCGTTGCAGGAGATAACACTGAAGCTTTCTTT
D: TRBD2; V: TRBV29-1; J: TRBJ2-5; size: once; CDR3: CSVPPRLAGGLVQETQYF; DNA: TGCAGCGTTCCCCCACGGCTAGCGGGGGGGCTTGTACAAGAGACCCAGTACTTC
D: TRBD1; V: TRBV5-6; J: TRBJ1-1; size: NA; CDR3: CASSWDRVNTEAFF; DNA: TGTGCCAGCAGTTGGGACAGGGTGAACACTGAAGCTTTCTTT
D: TRBD2; V: TRBV5-1; J: TRBJ2-4; size: NA; CDR3: CASSAKNTREGTKNIQYF; DNA: TGCGCCAGCTCTGCGAAAAATACAAGGGAGGGAACCAAAAACATTCAGTACTTC
D: TRBD2; V: TRBV7-6; J: TRBJ2-7; size: once; CDR3: CASSFYARRIGGGPSYEQYF; DNA: TGTGCCAGCAGCTTTTACGCACGAAGGATTGGGGGGGGTCCCTCCTACGAGCAGTACTTC
D: NA; V: TRBV27; J: TRBJ2-3; size: NA; CDR3: CASSWEGARGDTQYF; DNA: TGTGCCAGCAGCTGGGAGGGGGCCAGGGGGGATACGCAGTATTTT